These 16 T cell receptor beta chains share one sample of origin, sequenced in a study of T-cell memory formation after mild COVID-19. One entry per CDR3 protein, called by TCRdb with MiXCR from the 5' RACE reads. The data show 200,000 to 250,000 distinct CDR3 sequences, more than 8% seen once. Sequenced: PBMCs or a T cell subset sorted from them (not recorded which). These receptors were taken from a man between 18 and 35 years old who had mild COVID-19 (a few samples of this study predate the infection). Cell type and time point are not known.

The gene calls are TRBV11-3 and TRBJ2-3; TRBD2 agrees at 12 bases. Trimming removed 5 bases from V and 5 bases from J; junction bases left unmatched: 5. Looked up from germline, CDR1 is SGHNT and CDR2 is YENEEA. The CDR3 has 15 residues. The CDR3 loop reads CASSLAGGRGDTQYF. The CDR3 DNA reads TGTGCCAGCAGCCTAGCGGGGGGGCGGGGAGATACGCAGTATTTT.

Many counts were recorded for this clonotype. V usage is TRBV5-4 and J usage is TRBJ1-1; D is ambiguous. V lost 5 bases and J 6 bases, leaving 11 bases between the germline ends. This CDR3 has 12 residues. In germline, CDR1 is SGHNT, CDR2 YYREEE (reference sequence). CDR3 coding DNA: TGTGCCAGCAGGGCTGAGACCTCTGAAGCTTTCTTT. It specifies CASRAETSEAFF.

This clonotype was recorded a few times. V usage is TRBV5-6 and J usage is TRBJ2-7; D remains unclear. The CDR3 runs 12 residues. Trimming left V 2 bases short and J 7 bases short, with 10 bases between. Per the germline V gene, CDR1 is SGHDT and CDR2 is YYEEEE. The CDR3 DNA follows: TGTGCCAGCAGCTTTTTAGAAGCGGAGCAGTACTTC. Protein sequence: CASSFLEAEQYF. Full variable domain (rest looked up from reference TRBV5-6 and TRBJ2-7): DAGVTQSPTHLIKTRGQQVTLRCSPKSGHDTVSWYQQALGQGPQFIFQYYEEEERQRGNFPDRFSGHQFPNYSSELNVNALLLGDSALYLCASSFLEAEQYFGPGTRLTVT.

The table lists this clonotype with many counts. The J gene is TRBJ2-5, the V gene TRBV20-1; TRBD1 or TRBD2 may be the D gene (6 bases each). The CDR3 sequence is 13 residues long. The ends were cut back, 6 bases at V and 4 bases at J, with 15 bases in the middle. Germline CDR1 is DFQATT and CDR2 is SNEGSKA (reference sequence). Here the CDR3 DNA reads TGCAGTGCAGGAAGGGGGGCCCCAGAGACCCAGTACTTC. This encodes CSAGRGAPETQYF.

Regarding this clonotype: An end of the junction does not agree with germline; a read error may underlie this. The chain joins TRBV24-1 to TRBJ1-6, with D hard to call. This CDR3 region has 10 residues. Germline loops: CDR1 KGHDR, CDR2 SFDVKD. The CDR3 DNA reads as TGTGCCGCCAGAAATTCACCCCTCCACTTT. Translated, it gives CAARNSPLHF.

The J gene is TRBJ2-7, the V gene TRBV12-3 or TRBV12-4; maybe TRBD1 (5 bases). The CDR3 has 12 residues. The V end was cut by 5 bases, the J end by 7 bases, with 12 bases between. The CDR3 here is CASSPRVWEQYF. The CDR3 DNA is TGTGCCAGCAGTCCCAGGGTCTGGGAGCAGTACTTC.

This sequence joins TRBV20-1 and TRBJ2-4, with 10 bases matching TRBD1. The CDR3 loop spans 15 amino acids. Germline V gives CDR1 DFQATT, CDR2 SNEGSKA (reference sequence). V was clipped by 5 bases and J by 6 bases; unmatched bases: 10. CDR3 protein: CSAAKTGTGVNIQYF. The CDR3 nucleotides read TGCAGTGCTGCTAAGACCGGGACAGGGGTAAACATTCAGTACTTC.

A few counts support this clonotype. This chain connects TRBV2 to TRBJ2-1, with D maybe TRBD2 (6 bases). The CDR3 is 16 amino acids. Germline lookup yields CDR1 SNHLY and CDR2 FYNNEI. V shed 8 bases and J shed 4 bases, with 21 bases lying between them. DNA of the CDR3: TGTGCCAGCCAGGGATGGGTGGGGGGAACATACAATGAGCAGTTCTTC. This sequence encodes CASQGWVGGTYNEQFF.

The chain joins TRBV9 to TRBJ2-3; 11 nucleotides line up with TRBD2. The CDR3 covers 15 residues. V trimming: 3 bases; J trimming: 4 bases; junction bases outside the gene matches: 4. CDR1 is SGDLS and CDR2 is YYNGEE in the germline V gene. CDR3 DNA sequence: TGTGCCAGCAGCGGAGGGACTAGCGGACCAGATACGCAGTATTTT. This translates into CASSGGTSGPDTQYF.

This clonotype showed up many times. The chain links TRBV5-1 to TRBJ2-5, with 9 bases matching TRBD2. This CDR3 is built from 16 residues. Germline V gene data show CDR1 as SGHRS and CDR2 as YFSETQ. The V gene end was trimmed by 0 bases and the J gene end by 4 bases; junction bases not matched to a gene: 7. CDR3: CASSLVGGGAPETQYF. DNA of the CDR3: TGCGCCAGCAGCTTGGTTGGCGGGGGGGCCCCAGAGACCCAGTACTTC. Full variable domain (remainder filled in from reference TRBV5-1 and TRBJ2-5): KAGVTQTPRYLIKTRGQQVTLSCSPISGHRSVSWYQQTPGQGLQFLFEYFSETQRNKGNFPGRFSGRQFSNSRSEMNVSTLELGDSALYLCASSLVGGGAPETQYFGPGTRLLVL.

The chain is built from TRBV5-1 and TRBJ2-3, with D possibly TRBD1 on 5 matching bases. CDR1 is SGHRS, CDR2 YFSETQ, per germline. Between the trimmed V and J ends, which lost 0 bases and 4 bases, there was a span of 9 bases. The CDR3 has 14 amino acids. The CDR3 loop reads CASSLGVGPDTQYF. CDR3 sequence (DNA): TGCGCCAGCAGCTTGGGGGTGGGGCCAGATACGCAGTATTTT.

The chain combines TRBV4-3 with TRBJ1-1; a possible D gene is TRBD1 (5 bases). The germline CDR1 and CDR2 sequences are LGHNA and YSLEER. This CDR3 comprises 15 residues. Trimming pared 0 bases from V and 2 bases from J, leaving 10 bases between. The CDR3 sequence is CASSQDGGINTEAFF. CDR3 coding DNA: TGCGCCAGCAGCCAAGATGGGGGGATAAACACTGAAGCTTTCTTT.

The chain links TRBV7-8 to TRBJ2-3; D uncertain. Germline values: CDR1 SGHVS, CDR2 FQNEAQ. Trimming removed 5 bases at V and 2 bases at J, with 5 bases between. The CDR3 has 12 amino acids. CDR3 in DNA: TGTGCCAGCAGCCAGACCACAGATACGCAGTATTTT. Encoded protein: CASSQTTDTQYF.

This chain uses TRBV12-3 or TRBV12-4 with TRBJ2-7; maybe TRBD1 (6 bases). Trimming took off 4 bases at V and 3 bases at J, with 16 bases between the two ends. The CDR3 sequence is 15 residues long. The DNA for the CDR3 is TGTGCCAGCAGTTCTCGGGACACTATGAACTACGAGCAGTACTTC. Translated, it gives CASSSRDTMNYEQYF.

Ten or more counts support this clonotype. The rearrangement links TRBV7-9 to TRBJ2-7, with D tentatively TRBD2 (7 bases). Germline V gene lookup returns CDR1 SEHNR and CDR2 FQNEAQ (reference sequence). The CDR3 is 13 amino acids. V was clipped by 4 bases and J by 6 bases, with 13 bases between them. This chain's CDR3 is CASSSQGGVEQYF. The CDR3 region has the DNA TGTGCCAGCAGCTCCCAAGGGGGGGTCGAGCAGTACTTC.

This clonotype was detected only a few times. The chain combines TRBV5-1 with TRBJ2-2; D is uncertain. The V and J ends lost 2 bases and 1 base respectively, with 3 bases between them. In germline, CDR1 is SGHRS, CDR2 YFSETQ. CDR3 length: 13 amino acids. The CDR3 protein is CASSFWNTGELFF. The CDR3 nucleotides are TGCGCCAGCAGCTTTTGGAACACCGGGGAGCTGTTTTTT.